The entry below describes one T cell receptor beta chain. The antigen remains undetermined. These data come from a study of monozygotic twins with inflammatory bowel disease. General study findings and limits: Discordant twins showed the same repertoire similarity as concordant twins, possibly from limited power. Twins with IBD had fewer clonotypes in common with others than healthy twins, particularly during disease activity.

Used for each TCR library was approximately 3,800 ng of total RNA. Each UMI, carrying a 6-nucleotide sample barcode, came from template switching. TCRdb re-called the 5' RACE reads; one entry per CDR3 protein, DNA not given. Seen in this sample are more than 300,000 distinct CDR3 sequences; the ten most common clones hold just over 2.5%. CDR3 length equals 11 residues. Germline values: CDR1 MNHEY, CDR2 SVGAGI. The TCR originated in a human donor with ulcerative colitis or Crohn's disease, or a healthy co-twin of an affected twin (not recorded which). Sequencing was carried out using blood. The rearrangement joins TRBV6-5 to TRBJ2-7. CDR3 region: CASSYSGEQYF.